This T cell receptor beta chain appears in the sequencing data of a study of OX40 agonist ivuxolimab in advanced cancers. Sequencing used immunoSEQ multiplex PCR; TCRdb keeps in-frame clones, though not all of them. Among about 50,000 clones listed, about 88% were seen once. Study findings and constraints: The expanded peripheral T cells' antigen specificity was not determined.

A note on this clone: Antigen unknown.

This TCR was recovered from an adult with an advanced solid tumor such as melanoma, head and neck, liver or kidney cancer. This specimen consisted of CD4+ or CD8+ T cells sorted from blood, obtained in a trial of the OX40 agonist ivuxolimab.

CDR3 in amino acids: CASSQREEEAFF. In DNA form, the CDR3 reads TGCGCCAGCAGCCAACGTGAAGAGGAAGCTTTCTTT. V usage is TRBV4-1 and J usage is TRBJ1-1; no clear D gene. Trimming cost V 2 bases and J 8 bases, with 9 bases left between them. The CDR3 spans 12 residues. CDR1 and CDR2 from the germline V gene are MGHRA and YSYEKL.